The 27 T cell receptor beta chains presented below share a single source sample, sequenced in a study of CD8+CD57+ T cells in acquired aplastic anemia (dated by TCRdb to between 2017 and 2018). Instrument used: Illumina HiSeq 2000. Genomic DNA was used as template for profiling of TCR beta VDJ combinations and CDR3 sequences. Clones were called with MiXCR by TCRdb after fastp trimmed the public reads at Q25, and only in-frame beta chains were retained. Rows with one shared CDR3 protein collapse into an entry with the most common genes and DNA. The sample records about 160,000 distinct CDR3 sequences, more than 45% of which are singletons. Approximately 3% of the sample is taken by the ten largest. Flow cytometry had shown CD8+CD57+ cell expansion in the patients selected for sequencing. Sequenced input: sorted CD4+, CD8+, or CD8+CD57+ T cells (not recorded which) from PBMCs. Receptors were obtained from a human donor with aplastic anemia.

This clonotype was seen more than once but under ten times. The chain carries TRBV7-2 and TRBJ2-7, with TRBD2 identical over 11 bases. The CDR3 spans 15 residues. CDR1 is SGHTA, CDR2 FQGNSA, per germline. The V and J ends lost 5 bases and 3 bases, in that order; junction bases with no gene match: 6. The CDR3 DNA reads TGTGCCAGCAGCAAGACTAGCGGGGCAAACTACGAGCAGTACTTC. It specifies CASSKTSGANYEQYF.

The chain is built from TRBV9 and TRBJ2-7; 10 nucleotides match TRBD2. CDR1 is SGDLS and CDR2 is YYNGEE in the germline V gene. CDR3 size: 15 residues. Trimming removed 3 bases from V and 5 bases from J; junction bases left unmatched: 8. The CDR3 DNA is TGTGCCAGCAGCGCGATTCCAGCGGGAGGGAACGAGCAGTACTTC. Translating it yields CASSAIPAGGNEQYF.

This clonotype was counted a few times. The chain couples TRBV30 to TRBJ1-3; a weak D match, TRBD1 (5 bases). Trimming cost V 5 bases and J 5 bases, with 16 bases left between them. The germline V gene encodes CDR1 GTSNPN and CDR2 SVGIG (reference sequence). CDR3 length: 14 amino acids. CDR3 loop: CAWSGGGSRNTIYF. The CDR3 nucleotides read TGTGCCTGGTCCGGCGGGGGGTCTAGAAACACCATATATTTT.

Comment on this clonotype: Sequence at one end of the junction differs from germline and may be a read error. DNA of the CDR3: TGTGCCGGCAGGCAAGCAGGGACCCAAGAGACCCAGTACTTC. It codes for CAGRQAGTQETQYF. The V call is TRBV28, the J call TRBJ2-5; D is perhaps TRBD1 or TRBD2 (5 bases each). Germline V gene data show CDR1 as MDHEN and CDR2 as SYDVKM. CDR3 length: 14 residues.

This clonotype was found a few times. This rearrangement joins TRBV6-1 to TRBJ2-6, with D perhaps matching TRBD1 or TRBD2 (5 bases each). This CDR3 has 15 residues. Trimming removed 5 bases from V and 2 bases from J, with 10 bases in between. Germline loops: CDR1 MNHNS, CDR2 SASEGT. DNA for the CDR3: TGTGCCAGCAGTTCCGGGGCGGCTGGGGCCAACGTCCTGACTTTC. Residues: CASSSGAAGANVLTF.

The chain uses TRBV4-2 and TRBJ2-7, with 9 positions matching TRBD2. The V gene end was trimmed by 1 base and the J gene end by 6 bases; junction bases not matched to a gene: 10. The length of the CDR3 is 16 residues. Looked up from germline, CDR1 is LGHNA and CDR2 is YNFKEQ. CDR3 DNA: TGTGCCAGCAGCCAAGCTGGGGCGGGGGGGCGTTTCGAGCAGTACTTC. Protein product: CASSQAGAGGRFEQYF.

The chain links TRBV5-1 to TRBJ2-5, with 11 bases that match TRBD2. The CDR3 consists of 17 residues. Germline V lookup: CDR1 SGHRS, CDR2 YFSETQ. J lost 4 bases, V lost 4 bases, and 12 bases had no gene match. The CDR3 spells CASSRGGVAGGGETQYF. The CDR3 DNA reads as TGCGCCAGCAGCCGGGGGGGCGTAGCGGGAGGGGGAGAGACCCAGTACTTC. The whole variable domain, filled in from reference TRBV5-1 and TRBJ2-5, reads KAGVTQTPRYLIKTRGQQVTLSCSPISGHRSVSWYQQTPGQGLQFLFEYFSETQRNKGNFPGRFSGRQFSNSRSEMNVSTLELGDSALYLCASSRGGVAGGGETQYFGPGTRLLVL.

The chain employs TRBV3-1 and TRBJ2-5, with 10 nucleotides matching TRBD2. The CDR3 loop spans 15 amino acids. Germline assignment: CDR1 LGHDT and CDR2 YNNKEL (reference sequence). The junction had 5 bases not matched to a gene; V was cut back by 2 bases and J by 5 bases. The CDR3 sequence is CASSQIAGGGETQYF. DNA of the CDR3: TGTGCCAGCAGCCAAATAGCGGGAGGAGGGGAGACCCAGTACTTC.

CDR3 bases: TGTGCCAGCGGGGGACAGACAGATACGCAGTATTTT. It codes for CASGGQTDTQYF. The V gene is TRBV2, the J gene TRBJ2-3, with 7 bases that match TRBD1. The trim removed 8 bases at V and 3 bases at J, leaving 2 bases unmatched. Germline V gene sequence: CDR1 SNHLY, CDR2 FYNNEI. This CDR3 has 12 amino acids. Using reference TRBV2 and TRBJ2-3 for the parts outside the CDR3, the full variable domain is EPEVTQTPSHQVTQMGQEVILRCVPISNHLYFYWYRQILGQKVEFLVSFYNNEISEKSEIFDDQFSVERPDGSNFTLKIRSTKLEDSAMYFCASGGQTDTQYFGPGTRLTVL.

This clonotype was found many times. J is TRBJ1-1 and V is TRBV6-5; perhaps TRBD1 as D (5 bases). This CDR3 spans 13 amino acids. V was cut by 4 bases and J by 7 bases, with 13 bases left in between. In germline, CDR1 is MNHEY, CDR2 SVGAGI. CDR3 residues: CASSSPGYFEAFF. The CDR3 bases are TGTGCCAGCAGTTCCCCAGGGTACTTTGAAGCTTTCTTT.

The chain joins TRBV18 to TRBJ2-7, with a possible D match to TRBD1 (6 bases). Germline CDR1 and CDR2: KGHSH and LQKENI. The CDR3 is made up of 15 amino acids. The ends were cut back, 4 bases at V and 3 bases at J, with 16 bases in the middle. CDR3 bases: TGTGCCAGCTCACTGACAGGTCAAGGGGACTACGAGCAGTACTTC. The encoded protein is CASSLTGQGDYEQYF.

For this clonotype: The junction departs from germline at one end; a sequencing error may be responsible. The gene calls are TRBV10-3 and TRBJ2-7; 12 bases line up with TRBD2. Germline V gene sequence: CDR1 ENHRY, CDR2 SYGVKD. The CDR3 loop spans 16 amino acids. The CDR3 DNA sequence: TGTGCCATCCGTGAGTCGAGACTAGCGGGGGACAACGAGCAGTACTTC. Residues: CAIRESRLAGDNEQYF.

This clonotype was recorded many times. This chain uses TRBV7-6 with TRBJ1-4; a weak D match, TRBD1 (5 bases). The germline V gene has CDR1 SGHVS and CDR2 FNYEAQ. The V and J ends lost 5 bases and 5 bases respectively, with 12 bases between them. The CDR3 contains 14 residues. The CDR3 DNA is TGTGCCAGCAGCCTCATGGAGGGGAATGAAAAACTGTTTTTT. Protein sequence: CASSLMEGNEKLFF.

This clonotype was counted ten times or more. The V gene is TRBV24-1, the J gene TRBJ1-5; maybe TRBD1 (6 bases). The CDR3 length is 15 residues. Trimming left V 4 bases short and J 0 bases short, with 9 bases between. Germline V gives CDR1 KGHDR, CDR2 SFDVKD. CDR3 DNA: TGTGCCACCAGTGACGGACAGTATAGCAATCAGCCCCAGCATTTT. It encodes CATSDGQYSNQPQHF.

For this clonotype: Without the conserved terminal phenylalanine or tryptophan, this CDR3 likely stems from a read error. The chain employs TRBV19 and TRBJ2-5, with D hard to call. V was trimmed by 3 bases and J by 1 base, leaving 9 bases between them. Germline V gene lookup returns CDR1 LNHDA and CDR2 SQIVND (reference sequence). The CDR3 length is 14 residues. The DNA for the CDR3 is TGTGCCAGTAGTATCTTACTTTTCCAAGAGACCCAGTACCTC. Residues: CASSILLFQETQYL.

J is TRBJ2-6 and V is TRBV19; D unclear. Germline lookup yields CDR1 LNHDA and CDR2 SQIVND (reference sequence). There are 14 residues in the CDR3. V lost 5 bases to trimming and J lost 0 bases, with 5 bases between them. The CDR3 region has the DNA TGTGCCAGTAGTTGGAGCTCTGGGGCCAACGTCCTGACTTTC. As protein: CASSWSSGANVLTF. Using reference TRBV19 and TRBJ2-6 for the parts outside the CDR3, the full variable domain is DGGITQSPKYLFRKEGQNVTLSCEQNLNHDAMYWYRQDPGQGLRLIYYSQIVNDFQKGDIAEGYSVSREKKESFPLTVTSAQKNPTAFYLCASSWSSGANVLTFGAGSRLTVL.

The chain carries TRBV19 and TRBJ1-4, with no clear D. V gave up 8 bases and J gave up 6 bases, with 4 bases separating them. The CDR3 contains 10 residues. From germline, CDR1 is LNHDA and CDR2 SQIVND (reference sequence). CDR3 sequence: CASLDEKLFF. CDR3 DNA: TGTGCCAGTCTAGATGAAAAACTGTTTTTT.

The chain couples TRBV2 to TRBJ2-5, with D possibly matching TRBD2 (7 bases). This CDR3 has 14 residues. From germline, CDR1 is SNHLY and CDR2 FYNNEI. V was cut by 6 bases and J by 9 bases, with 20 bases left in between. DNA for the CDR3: TGTGCCAGCAGCGCGGAGGGGGGGTATCAGCCCCAGTACTTC. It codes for CASSAEGGYQPQYF.

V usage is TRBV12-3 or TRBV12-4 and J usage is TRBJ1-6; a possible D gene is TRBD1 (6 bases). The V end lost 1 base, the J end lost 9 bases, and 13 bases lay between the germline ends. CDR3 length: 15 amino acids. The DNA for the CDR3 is TGTGCCAGCAGTTTAGTAAGAGGGGGTGGTTCACCCCTCCACTTT. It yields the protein CASSLVRGGGSPLHF.

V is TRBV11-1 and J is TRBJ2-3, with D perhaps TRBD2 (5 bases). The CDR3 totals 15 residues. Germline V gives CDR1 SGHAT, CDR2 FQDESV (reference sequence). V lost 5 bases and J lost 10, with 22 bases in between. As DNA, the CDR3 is TGTGCCAGCAGCCAGAGAGCTTCTAGCTCATTAGCGCAGTATTTT. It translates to CASSQRASSSLAQYF.

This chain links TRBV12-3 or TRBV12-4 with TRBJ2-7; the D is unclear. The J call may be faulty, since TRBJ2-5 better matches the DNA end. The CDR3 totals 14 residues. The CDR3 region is CASSLLSQRETQYF. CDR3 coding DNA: TGTGCCAGCAGTTTATTATCCCAAAGAGAGACCCAGTACTTC.

The CDR3 region has the DNA TGTGCCAGCTCACCGGACAGATACACTGAAGCTTTCTTT. Residues: CASSPDRYTEAFF. The chain links TRBV18 to TRBJ1-1; perhaps TRBD1 as D (6 bases). Trimming left V 3 bases short and J 3 bases short, with 8 bases between. Germline CDR1 KGHSH, CDR2 LQKENI. The CDR3 length is 13 residues.

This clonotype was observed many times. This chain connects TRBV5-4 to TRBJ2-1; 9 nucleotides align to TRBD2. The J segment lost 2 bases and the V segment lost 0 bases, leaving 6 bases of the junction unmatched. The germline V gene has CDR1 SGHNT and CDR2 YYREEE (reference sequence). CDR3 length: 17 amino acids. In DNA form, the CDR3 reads TGTGCCAGCAGCTTGGCAGCGGGAGGTGGAACCTACAATGAGCAGTTCTTC. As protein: CASSLAAGGGTYNEQFF.

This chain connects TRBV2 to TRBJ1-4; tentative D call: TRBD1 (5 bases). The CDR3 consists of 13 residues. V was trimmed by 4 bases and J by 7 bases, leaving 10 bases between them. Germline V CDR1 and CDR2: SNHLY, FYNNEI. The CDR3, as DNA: TGTGCCAGCAGTGGACGGGGACGTGAAAAACTGTTTTTT. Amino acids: CASSGRGREKLFF.

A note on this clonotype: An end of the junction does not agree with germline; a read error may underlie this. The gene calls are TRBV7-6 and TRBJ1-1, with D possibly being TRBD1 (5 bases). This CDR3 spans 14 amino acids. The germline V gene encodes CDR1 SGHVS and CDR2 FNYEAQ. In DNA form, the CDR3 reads TGCGCCAGCAGCGGAGGTCTCAGGGCCACTGAAGCTTTCTTT. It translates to CASSGGLRATEAFF.

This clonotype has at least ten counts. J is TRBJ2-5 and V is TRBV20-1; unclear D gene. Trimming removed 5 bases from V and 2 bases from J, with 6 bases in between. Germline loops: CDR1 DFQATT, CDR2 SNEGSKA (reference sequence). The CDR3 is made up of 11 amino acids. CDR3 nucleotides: TGCAGTGCTCAACAGCAAGAGACCCAGTACTTC. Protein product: CSAQQQETQYF.

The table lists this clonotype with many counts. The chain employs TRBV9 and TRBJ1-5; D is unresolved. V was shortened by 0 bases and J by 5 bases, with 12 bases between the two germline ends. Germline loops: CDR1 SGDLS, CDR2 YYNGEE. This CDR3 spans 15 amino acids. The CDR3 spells CASSVDGDTDQPQHF. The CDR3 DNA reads TGTGCCAGCAGCGTAGATGGCGACACCGATCAGCCCCAGCATTTT. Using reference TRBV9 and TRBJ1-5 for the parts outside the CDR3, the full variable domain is DSGVTQTPKHLITATGQRVTLRCSPRSGDLSVYWYQQSLDQGLQFLIQYYNGEERAKGNILERFSAQQFPDLHSELNLSSLELGDSALYFCASSVDGDTDQPQHFGDGTRLSIL.